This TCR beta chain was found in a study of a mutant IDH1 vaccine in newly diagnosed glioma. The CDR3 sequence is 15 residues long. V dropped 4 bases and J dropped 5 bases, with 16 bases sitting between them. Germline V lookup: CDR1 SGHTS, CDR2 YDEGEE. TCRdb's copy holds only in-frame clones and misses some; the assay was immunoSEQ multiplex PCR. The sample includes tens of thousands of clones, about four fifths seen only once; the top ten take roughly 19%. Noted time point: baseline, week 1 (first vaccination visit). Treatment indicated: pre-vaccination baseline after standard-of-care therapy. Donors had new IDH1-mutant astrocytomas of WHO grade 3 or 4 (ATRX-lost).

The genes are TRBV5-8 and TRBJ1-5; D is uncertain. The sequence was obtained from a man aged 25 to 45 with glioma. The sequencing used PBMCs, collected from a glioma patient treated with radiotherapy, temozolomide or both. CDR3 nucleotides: TGTGCCAGCAGCGGCCCCTTGGGGTTCCATCAGCCCCAGCATTTT. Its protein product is CASSGPLGFHQPQHF.